This T cell receptor beta chain was profiled in a study of T cells in localized non-small cell lung cancer. Data came from immunoSEQ multiplex PCR; TCRdb stores just in-frame clones and leaves some out. The sample records approximately 60,000 clones, almost 90% being singletons. V was pared by 3 bases and J by 1 base, with 16 bases between. CDR1 is LNHDA, CDR2 SQIVND, per germline (reference sequence). The CDR3 extends over 17 amino acids. Whole-study results and caveats: Sequencing was limited to one tumor region, leaving the possibility of heterogeneity open. Higher blood T cell density tracked longer overall survival. Appearing in adjacent lung were a median approximately 57 of the top 100 tumor clones. Uninvolved adjacent lung showed the highest T cell clonality, exceeding tumor.

Of note for this clone: Its antigen is not known.

The chain carries TRBV19 and TRBJ2-1; a weak D match, TRBD2 (6 bases). Material: peripheral blood, obtained before any cancer treatment. This receptor was obtained from a woman aged 35 to 69 with stage I lung adenocarcinoma. CDR3 coding DNA: TGTGCCAGTAGTATGGGCGATGGGACTCTATCCTACAATGAGCAGTTCTTC. Protein sequence: CASSMGDGTLSYNEQFF.